This is a list of T cell receptor beta chains from one sample in a study of cytomegalovirus exposure and HLA in healthy donors. The assay was immunoSEQ multiplex PCR, and TCRdb's table has in-frame clones only and misses some. The data hold 150,000 to 200,000 clones, with about 83% observed a single time. The sequenced material came from PBMCs. The receptors were gathered from a woman between 18 and 30 years old in good health and CMV-seronegative. The CDR3 runs from the conserved cysteine through the conserved F or W. The D gene is left open where the match is weak. Expanded clones get a size class; other rows say once, few or many, or leave the size out.

V gene	clone size	D gene	J gene	CDR3 protein	CDR3 DNA
TRBV10-3	.	.	TRBJ1-3	CAIRDSARNTIYF	TGTGCCATCAGAGACAGCGCCCGGAACACCATATATTTT
TRBV25-1	.	.	TRBJ1-3	CASSDVRGAGNTIYF	TGTGCCAGCAGTGACGTTCGGGGGGCTGGAAACACCATATATTTT
TRBV5-4	.	TRBD2	TRBJ2-3	CASSPGRERSSDTQYF	TGTGCCAGCAGCCCGGGGCGGGAGAGGAGCTCAGATACGCAGTATTTT
TRBV2	once	TRBD1	TRBJ1-1	CANPTGRNTEAFF	TGTGCCAACCCGACAGGGAGGAACACTGAAGCTTTCTTT
TRBV20-1	.	.	TRBJ2-5	CSAQRGTQYF	TGCAGTGCTCAGAGAGGGACCCAGTACTTC
TRBV15	.	.	TRBJ2-7	CATRTSKGYSYEQYF	TGTGCCACCCGGACATCAAAGGGTTACTCCTACGAGCAGTACTTC
TRBV6-5	.	TRBD1	TRBJ1-1	CASSSLDRMNTEAFF	TGTGCCAGCAGTTCCCTGGACAGGATGAACACTGAAGCTTTCTTT
TRBV7-6	once	.	TRBJ1-5	CASSLGSGNQPQHF	TGTGCCAGCAGCCTAGGGAGCGGAAATCAGCCCCAGCATTTT
TRBV5-1	.	.	TRBJ1-5	CASSLDSRASNQPQHF	TGCGCCAGCAGCTTGGACTCCAGGGCGAGCAATCAGCCCCAGCATTTT
TRBV25-1	once	.	TRBJ2-4	CASSEGGTAPRGQYF	TGTGCCAGCAGTGAAGGGGGGACAGCCCCTCGTGGTCAGTACTTC
TRBV29-1	.	.	TRBJ1-2	CSVENLDSYTF	TGCAGCGTTGAAAATTTAGACAGCTACACCTTC
TRBV5-1	once	.	TRBJ2-5	CASSLGQLLQETQYF	TGCGCCAGCAGCTTGGGACAGCTCCTCCAAGAGACCCAGTACTTC
TRBV27	.	.	TRBJ2-1	CASSPPRSGLPEQFF	TGTGCCAGCAGTCCACCCAGATCGGGATTGCCTGAGCAGTTCTTC
TRBV5-6	.	.	TRBJ2-7	CASSSRVEQYF	TGTGCCAGCAGCTCCAGGGTTGAGCAGTACTTC
TRBV9	.	.	TRBJ2-7	CASSPVPGGLHEQYF	TGTGCCAGCAGCCCCGTACCGGGGGGCCTTCACGAGCAGTACTTC
TRBV29-1	once	.	TRBJ2-7	CSVVGVFREQYF	TGCAGCGTTGTCGGGGTATTTCGGGAGCAGTACTTC
TRBV27	.	.	TRBJ2-4	CASSFDYKNIQYF	TGTGCCAGCAGTTTCGACTACAAAAACATTCAGTACTTC
TRBV7-2	.	.	TRBJ1-1	CASSFQVGNTEAFF	TGTGCCAGCAGCTTCCAGGTGGGGAACACTGAAGCTTTCTTT
TRBV7-2	.	TRBD2	TRBJ2-1	CASSLDGTSGYNEQFF	TGTGCCAGCAGCTTAGACGGGACTAGCGGTTACAATGAGCAGTTCTTC
TRBV7-3	.	TRBD2	TRBJ2-5	CASSTETNIAGGEETQYF	TGTGCCAGCAGCACCGAAACCAATATAGCGGGGGGCGAGGAGACCCAGTACTTC
TRBV2	once	.	TRBJ1-1	CASRVLGLMNTEAFF	TGTGCCAGCAGAGTATTGGGCCTGATGAACACTGAAGCTTTCTTT
TRBV5-1	.	TRBD2	TRBJ2-5	CASSLGLAGVPEETQYF	TGCGCCAGCAGCTTGGGACTAGCGGGAGTCCCGGAAGAGACCCAGTACTTC
TRBV6-1	once	.	TRBJ2-7	CASTFRGGSSYEQYF	TGTGCCAGCACCTTTAGAGGGGGTAGCTCCTACGAGCAGTACTTC
TRBV5-5	.	.	TRBJ2-5	CASSLDAARTQYF	TGTGCCAGCAGCTTGGATGCAGCGAGGACCCAGTACTTC
TRBV5-1	once	.	TRBJ1-1	CASSLGSDTEAFF	TGCGCCAGCAGCTTGGGTTCAGACACTGAAGCTTTCTTT
TRBV27	.	TRBD1	TRBJ2-7	CASRIIGQGPASNYEQYF	TGTGCCAGCAGGATAATAGGACAGGGCCCCGCCAGCAACTACGAGCAGTACTTC
TRBV4-1	.	TRBD2	TRBJ2-2	CASSQVTGLASTGELFF	TGCGCCAGCAGCCAAGTGACGGGACTAGCGAGTACCGGGGAGCTGTTTTTT
TRBV6-1	once	TRBD1	TRBJ1-3	CASSDTTGRMLRSGNTIYF	TGTGCCAGCAGTGACACGACAGGGAGGATGCTACGCTCTGGAAACACCATATATTTT
TRBV4-1	once	.	TRBJ1-3	CASSQDSALPGNTIYF	TGCGCCAGCAGCCAAGATAGTGCCCTCCCTGGAAACACCATATATTTT
TRBV4-1	.	.	TRBJ1-1	CASSPLRRGGTEAFF	TGCGCCAGCAGCCCGCTTCGGCGGGGGGGCACTGAAGCTTTCTTT
TRBV19	.	TRBD1	TRBJ2-1	CASSDDRVTYNEQFF	TGTGCCAGTAGTGATGACAGGGTCACCTACAATGAGCAGTTCTTC
TRBV7-9	.	.	TRBJ1-3	CASRPLQASSGNTIYF	TGTGCCAGCAGGCCTCTGCAGGCAAGCTCTGGAAACACCATATATTTT
TRBV30	.	TRBD1	TRBJ2-3	CAWSVGIGTGLRDTQYF	TGTGCCTGGAGTGTAGGAATCGGGACAGGCCTCCGGGATACGCAGTATTTT
TRBV9	.	TRBD2	TRBJ2-2	CASSVLTSGGAWTGELFF	TGTGCCAGCAGCGTCCTAACTAGCGGGGGGGCTTGGACCGGGGAGCTGTTTTTT
TRBV6-1	.	.	TRBJ1-1	CASSEWRGRTEAFF	TGTGCCAGCAGTGAATGGAGGGGCAGGACTGAAGCTTTCTTT
TRBV7-6	.	TRBD1	TRBJ2-1	CASSSGQGAYNEQFF	TGTGCCAGCAGCTCGGGACAGGGGGCTTACAATGAGCAGTTCTTC